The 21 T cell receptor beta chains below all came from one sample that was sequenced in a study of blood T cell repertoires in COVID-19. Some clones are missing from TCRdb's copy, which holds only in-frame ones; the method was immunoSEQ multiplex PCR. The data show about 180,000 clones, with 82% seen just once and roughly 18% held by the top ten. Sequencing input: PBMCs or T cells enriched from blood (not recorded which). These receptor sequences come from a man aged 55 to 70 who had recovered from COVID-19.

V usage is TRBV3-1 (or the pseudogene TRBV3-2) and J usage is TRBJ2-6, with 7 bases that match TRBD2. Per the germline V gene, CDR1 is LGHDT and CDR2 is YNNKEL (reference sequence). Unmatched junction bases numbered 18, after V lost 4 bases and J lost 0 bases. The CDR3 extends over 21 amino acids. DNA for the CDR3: TGTGCCAGCAGCCCCCGGGTTAGCGGGCTTTTAAGGGACTCTGGGGCCAACGTCCTGACTTTC. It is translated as CASSPRVSGLLRDSGANVLTF.

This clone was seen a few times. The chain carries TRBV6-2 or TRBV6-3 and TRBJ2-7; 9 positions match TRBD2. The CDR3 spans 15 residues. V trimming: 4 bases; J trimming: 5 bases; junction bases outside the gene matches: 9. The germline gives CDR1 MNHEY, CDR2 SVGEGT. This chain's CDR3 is CASSSRGSGSDEQYF. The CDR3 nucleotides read TGTGCCAGCAGTTCCCGGGGTAGCGGGAGCGACGAGCAGTACTTC.

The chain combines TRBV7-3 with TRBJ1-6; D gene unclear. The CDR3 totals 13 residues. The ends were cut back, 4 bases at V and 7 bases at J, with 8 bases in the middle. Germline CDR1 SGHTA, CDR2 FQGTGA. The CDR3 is CASSSDGNSPLHF. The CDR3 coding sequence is TGTGCCAGCAGCTCCGACGGGAATTCACCCCTCCACTTT.

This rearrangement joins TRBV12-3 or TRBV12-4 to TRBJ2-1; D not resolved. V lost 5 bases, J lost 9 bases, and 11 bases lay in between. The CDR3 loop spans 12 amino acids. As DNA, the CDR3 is TGTGCCAGCAGTCTACCCGCGGCTGAGCAGTTCTTC. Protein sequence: CASSLPAAEQFF.

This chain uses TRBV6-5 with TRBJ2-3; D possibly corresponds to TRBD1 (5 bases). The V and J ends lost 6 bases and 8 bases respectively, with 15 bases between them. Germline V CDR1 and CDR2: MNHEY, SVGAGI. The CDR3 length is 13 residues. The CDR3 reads CASRKDPQGTQYF. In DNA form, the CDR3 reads TGTGCCAGCAGGAAGGACCCTCAGGGTACGCAGTATTTT.

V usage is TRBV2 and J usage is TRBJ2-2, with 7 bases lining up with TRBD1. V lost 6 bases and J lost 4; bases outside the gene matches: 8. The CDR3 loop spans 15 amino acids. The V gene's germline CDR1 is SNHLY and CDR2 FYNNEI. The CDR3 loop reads CASSATGVGTGELFF. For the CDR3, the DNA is TGTGCCAGCAGCGCTACAGGGGTTGGCACCGGGGAGCTGTTTTTT.

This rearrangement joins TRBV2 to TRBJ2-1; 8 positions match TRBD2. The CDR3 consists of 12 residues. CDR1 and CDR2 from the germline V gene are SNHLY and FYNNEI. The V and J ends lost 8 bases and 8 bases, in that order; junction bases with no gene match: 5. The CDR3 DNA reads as TGTGCCAGCCGGGAGGGTAACGATGAGCAGTTCTTC. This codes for CASREGNDEQFF.

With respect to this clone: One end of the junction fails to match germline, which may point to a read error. The CDR3 nucleotides read TGTGCCAGCAGCTTTCGGGACTCCGAAGCTGGTCGTGTCTTC. As protein: CASSFRDSEAGRVF. This chain joins TRBV7-9 and TRBJ2-1, with D perhaps TRBD2 (6 bases). The CDR3 loop spans 14 amino acids. Germline V gene lookup returns CDR1 SEHNR and CDR2 FQNEAQ (reference sequence).

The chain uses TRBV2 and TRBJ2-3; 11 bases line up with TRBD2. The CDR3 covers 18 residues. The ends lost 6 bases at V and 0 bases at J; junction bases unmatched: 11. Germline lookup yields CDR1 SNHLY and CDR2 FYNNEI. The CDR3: CASRAGTSGARSTDTQYF. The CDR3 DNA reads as TGTGCCAGCAGGGCCGGGACTAGCGGTGCCCGTAGCACAGATACGCAGTATTTT.

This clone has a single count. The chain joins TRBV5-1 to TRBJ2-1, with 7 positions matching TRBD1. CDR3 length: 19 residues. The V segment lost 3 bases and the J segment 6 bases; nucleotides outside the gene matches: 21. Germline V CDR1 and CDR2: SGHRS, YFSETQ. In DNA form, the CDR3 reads TGCGCCAGCAGCTCGAGACCCATGAGCCAAGGGGGCGTGATCAATGAGCAGTTCTTC. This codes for CASSSRPMSQGGVINEQFF.

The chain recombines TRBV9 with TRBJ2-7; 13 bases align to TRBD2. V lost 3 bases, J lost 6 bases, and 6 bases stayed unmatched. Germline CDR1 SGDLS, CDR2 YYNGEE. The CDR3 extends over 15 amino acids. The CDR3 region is CASSGGTSGVSEQYF. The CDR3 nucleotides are TGTGCCAGCAGCGGAGGGACTAGCGGGGTGTCCGAGCAGTACTTC.

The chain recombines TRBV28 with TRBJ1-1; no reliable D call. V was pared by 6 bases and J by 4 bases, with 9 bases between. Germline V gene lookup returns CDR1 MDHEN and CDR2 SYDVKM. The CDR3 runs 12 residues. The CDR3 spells CASRPWSTEAFF. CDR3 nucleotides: TGTGCCAGCAGGCCATGGAGCACTGAAGCTTTCTTT. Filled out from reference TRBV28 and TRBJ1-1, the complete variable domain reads DVKVTQSSRYLVKRTGEKVFLECVQDMDHENMFWYRQDPGLGLRLIYFSYDVKMKEKGDIPEGYSVSREKKERFSLILESASTNQTSMYLCASRPWSTEAFFGQGTRLTVV.

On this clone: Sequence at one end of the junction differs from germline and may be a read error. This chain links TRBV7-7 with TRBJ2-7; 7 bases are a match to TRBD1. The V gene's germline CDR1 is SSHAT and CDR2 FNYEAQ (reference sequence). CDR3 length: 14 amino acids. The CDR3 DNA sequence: TGTGCTAGCAGCTTAGGGGGCGGCAACTACGAGCAGTACTTC. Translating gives CASSLGGGNYEQYF.

The CDR3 DNA sequence: TGTGCCAGCAGGTCCTCAACAGGGTATGGTGGCTACACCTTC. Translated: CASRSSTGYGGYTF. This chain links TRBV28 with TRBJ1-2; TRBD1 might be the D (6 bases). CDR3 length: 14 residues. Germline V gene lookup returns CDR1 MDHEN and CDR2 SYDVKM. Trimming removed 6 bases at V and 7 bases at J, with 18 bases between.

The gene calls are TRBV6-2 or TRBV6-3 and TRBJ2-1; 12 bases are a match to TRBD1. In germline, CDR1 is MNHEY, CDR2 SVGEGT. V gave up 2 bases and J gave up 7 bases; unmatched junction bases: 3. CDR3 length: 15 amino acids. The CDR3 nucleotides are TGTGCCAGCAGTTACCGGGACAGGGGGCGAAATGAGCAGTTCTTC. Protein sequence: CASSYRDRGRNEQFF.

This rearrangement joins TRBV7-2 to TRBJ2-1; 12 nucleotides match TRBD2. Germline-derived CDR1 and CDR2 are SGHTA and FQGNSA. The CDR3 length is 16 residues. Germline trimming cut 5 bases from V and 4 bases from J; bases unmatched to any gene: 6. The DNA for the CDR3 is TGTGCCAGCAGCGCCACACTAGCGGGAGGTTACAATGAGCAGTTCTTC. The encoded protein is CASSATLAGGYNEQFF. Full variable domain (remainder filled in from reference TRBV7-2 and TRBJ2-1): GAGVSQSPSNKVTEKGKDVELRCDPISGHTALYWYRQSLGQGLEFLIYFQGNSAPDKSGLPSDRFSAERTGGSVSTLTIQRTQQEDSAVYLCASSATLAGGYNEQFFGPGTRLTVL.

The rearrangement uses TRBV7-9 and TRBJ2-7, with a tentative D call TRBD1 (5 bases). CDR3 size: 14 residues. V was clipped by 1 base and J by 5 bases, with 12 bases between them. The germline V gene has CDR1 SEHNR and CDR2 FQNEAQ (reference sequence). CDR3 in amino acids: CASSLVQGLNEQYF. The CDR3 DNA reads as TGTGCCAGCAGCTTAGTGCAGGGTTTGAACGAGCAGTACTTC.

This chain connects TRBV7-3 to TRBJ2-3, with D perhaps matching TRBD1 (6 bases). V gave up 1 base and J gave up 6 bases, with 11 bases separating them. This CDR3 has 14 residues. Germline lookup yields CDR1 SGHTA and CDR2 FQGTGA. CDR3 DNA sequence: TGTGCCAGCAGCTTAAATCTGGGGGCGGATACGCAGTATTTT. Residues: CASSLNLGADTQYF.

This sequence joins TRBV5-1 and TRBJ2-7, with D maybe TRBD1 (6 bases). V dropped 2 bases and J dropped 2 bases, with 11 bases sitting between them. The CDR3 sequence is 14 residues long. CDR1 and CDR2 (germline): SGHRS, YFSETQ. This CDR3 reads CASSFRDTAYEQYF. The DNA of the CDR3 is TGCGCCAGCAGCTTTCGGGACACAGCCTACGAGCAGTACTTC.

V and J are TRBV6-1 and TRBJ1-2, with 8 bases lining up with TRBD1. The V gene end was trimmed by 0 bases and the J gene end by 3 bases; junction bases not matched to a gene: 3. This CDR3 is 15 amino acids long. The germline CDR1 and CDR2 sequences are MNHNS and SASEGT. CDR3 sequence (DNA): TGTGCCAGCAGTGAAGCAGGGACAGGAGACTATGGCTACACCTTC. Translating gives CASSEAGTGDYGYTF.

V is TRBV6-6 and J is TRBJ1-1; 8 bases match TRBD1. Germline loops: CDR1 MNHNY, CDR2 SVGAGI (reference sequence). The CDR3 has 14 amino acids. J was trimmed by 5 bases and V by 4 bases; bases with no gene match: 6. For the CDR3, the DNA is TGTGCCAGCAGTTCTGCTACAGGGGGAACTGAAGCTTTCTTT. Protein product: CASSSATGGTEAFF.